This record looks at one T cell receptor beta chain sequence and its context. Antigen unknown. Both 60 Vbeta primers and 13 Jbeta primers went into the PCR. Some clones are missing from TCRdb's copy, which holds only in-frame ones; the method was immunoSEQ multiplex PCR. Found here are over 150,000 clones, over 65% of them singletons; the top ten hold under 4.5%. This entry belongs to a study of cytomegalovirus exposure and HLA in healthy donors. General observations from the study: With high specificity and sensitivity, the classifier reportedly diagnosed cytomegalovirus status. The productive fraction for most TCR beta V segments was about 87% or about 30% in an earlier analysis. The later analysis indicated that the majority of CMV-associated TCR beta chains appeared HLA-restricted.

V lost 5 bases, J lost 2 bases, and 13 bases lay in between. CDR1 is SEHNR and CDR2 is FQNEAQ in the germline V gene (reference sequence). This CDR3 is built from 15 residues. The source of this sequence is a woman aged 40 to 50 in good health and CMV-seronegative. Material for sequencing was PBMCs. The rearrangement uses TRBV7-9 and TRBJ1-5; tentatively, D is TRBD1 (6 bases). CDR3 protein: CASSDGTWGNQPQHF. CDR3 nucleotides: TGTGCCAGCAGCGATGGGACATGGGGCAATCAGCCCCAGCATTTT.